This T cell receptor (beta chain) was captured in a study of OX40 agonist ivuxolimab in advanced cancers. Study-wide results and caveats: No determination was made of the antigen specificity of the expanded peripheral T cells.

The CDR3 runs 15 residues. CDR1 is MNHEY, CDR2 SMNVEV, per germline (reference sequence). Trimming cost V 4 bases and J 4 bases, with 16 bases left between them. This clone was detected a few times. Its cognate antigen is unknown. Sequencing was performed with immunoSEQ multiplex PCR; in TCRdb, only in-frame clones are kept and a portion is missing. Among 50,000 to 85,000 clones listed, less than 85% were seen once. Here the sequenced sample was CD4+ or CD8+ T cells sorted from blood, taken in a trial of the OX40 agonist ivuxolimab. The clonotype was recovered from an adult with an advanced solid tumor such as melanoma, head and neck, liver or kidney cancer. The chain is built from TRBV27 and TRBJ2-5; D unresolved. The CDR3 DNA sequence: TGTGCCAGCAGTTCCCCAACCCACCCCGGAGAGACCCAGTACTTC. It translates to CASSSPTHPGETQYF.